This T cell receptor beta chain was captured by sequencing in a study of blood T cells in healthy people across ages. Trimming cost V 5 bases and J 8 bases, with 12 bases left between them. The CDR3 runs 12 residues. Germline V gives CDR1 MNHNY, CDR2 SVGAGI (reference sequence). A second PCR of roughly 6 to 12 cycles used a sample-barcoded 5' primer and a J-beta primer mix. TCRdb redid the calling of the 5' RACE reads with MiXCR, one entry per CDR3 protein. Altogether hundreds of thousands of distinct CDR3 sequences are present, about half being singletons, with the ten largest covering approximately 32%. Each donor's blood draw was roughly 10 milliliters of peripheral blood. Samples each yielded at least 5 micrograms of total RNA.

Material: blood. The gene calls are TRBV6-6 and TRBJ1-2; D gene ambiguous. The sequence derives from a woman aged 60-75 years in good health. The CDR3 loop is CASSPGPEGYTF. The CDR3 DNA reads TGTGCCAGCAGTCCTGGACCGGAGGGCTACACCTTC.